The present T cell receptor (beta chain) was sequenced within a study of blood T cells in healthy people across ages. Germline loops: CDR1 KGHSH, CDR2 LQKENI. The CDR3 length is 16 residues. Unmatched junction bases numbered 5, after V lost 1 base and J lost 2 bases. Study conclusions and caveats: Reliance upon unsorted PBMCs precluded definitive naive versus antigen-experienced comparison.

Concerning this clonotype: Antigen specificity is unknown.

Sample-barcoded 5' priming and a J-beta primer mix drove a second PCR of 7 to 11 cycles. TCRdb ran MiXCR on the 5' RACE reads and lists one entry per CDR3 protein. The table lists about 1,400,000 distinct CDR3 sequences, 35% to 45% of them singletons. The TCR sequence derives from a woman between 18 and 30 years old in good health. The V gene is TRBV18, the J gene TRBJ1-3; TRBD1 agrees at 7 bases. The source material was blood. The CDR3 DNA reads TGTGCCAGCTCACCACTTCCGGGACAGACTGGAAACACCATATATTTT. Its translation: CASSPLPGQTGNTIYF.